This T cell receptor (beta chain) was recovered during a study of cytomegalovirus exposure and HLA in healthy donors. Study-level points and caveats: Most TCRs appeared rarely, but some public TCRs recurred in many donors. The authors listed 150 to 200 TCR beta chains as cytomegalovirus-associated.

V was cut by 2 bases and J by 8 bases, with 12 bases left in between. This CDR3 has 14 residues. CDR1 and CDR2 (germline): SGHVS, FQNEAQ. Comments on this clone: Its antigen remains unidentified.

TCRdb keeps only in-frame clones here, not all; method: immunoSEQ multiplex PCR. The sample holds more than 95,000 clones, approximately 90% seen once. The rearrangement joins TRBV7-8 to TRBJ1-4; D remains unclear. The clonotype was recovered from a man between 18 and 29 years old in good health and CMV-seronegative. Material: PBMCs. CDR3 protein: CASSLSNVREKLFF. CDR3 nucleotide sequence: TGTGCCAGCAGCTTATCAAATGTACGGGAAAAACTGTTTTTT.